The entry that follows covers one T cell receptor (beta chain) sequence. Its ends do not fully match the called genes, so a read error is possible. Germline CDR1 is SSHAT and CDR2 is FNYEAQ (reference sequence). The CDR3 loop spans 16 amino acids. The assay was immunoSEQ multiplex PCR, and TCRdb's table has in-frame clones only and misses some. The sample lists over 400,000 clones; approximately 85% were seen once. The data stem from a study of blood T cell repertoires in COVID-19. Across the whole study: Sources were T cells, B-cell-depleted T cells, or PBMCs; the material itself was cDNA or gDNA.

The sample consisted of peripheral blood. The gene calls are TRBV7-7 and TRBJ2-2, with 8 bases identical to TRBD2. The sequence was collected from a human donor in a cohort sampled during active COVID-19. The CDR3 bases are TGTGCTAGCAGCTTAGCGGGGCAGGGGAGCACCGGGGAGCTGTTTTTT. Translation gives CASSLAGQGSTGELFF. Full variable domain (outside the CDR3, taken from reference TRBV7-7 and TRBJ2-2): GAGVSQSPRYKVTKRGQDVTLRCDPISSHATLYWYQQALGQGPEFLTYFNYEAQPDKSGLPSDRFSAERPEGSISTLTIQRTEQRDSAMYRCASSLAGQGSTGELFFGEGSRLTVL.